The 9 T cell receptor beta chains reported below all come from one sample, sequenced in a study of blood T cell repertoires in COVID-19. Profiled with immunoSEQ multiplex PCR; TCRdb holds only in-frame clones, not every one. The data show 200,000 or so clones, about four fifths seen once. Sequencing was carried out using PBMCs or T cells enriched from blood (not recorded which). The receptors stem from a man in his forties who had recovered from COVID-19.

In DNA, the CDR3 is TGCGCCAGCAGCCATCAGGTGCGGGGAGGTTACGAGCAGTACTTC. Protein product: CASSHQVRGGYEQYF. This sequence joins TRBV4-1 and TRBJ2-7, with a weak D call TRBD2 (6 bases). Germline assignment: CDR1 MGHRA and CDR2 YSYEKL. The ends were cut back, 3 bases at V and 4 bases at J, with 16 bases in the middle. The CDR3 is 15 amino acids.

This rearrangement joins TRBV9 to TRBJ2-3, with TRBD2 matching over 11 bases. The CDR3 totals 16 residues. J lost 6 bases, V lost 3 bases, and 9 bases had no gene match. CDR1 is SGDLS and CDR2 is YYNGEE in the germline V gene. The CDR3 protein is CASSAYSGGGRDTQYF. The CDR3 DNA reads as TGTGCCAGCAGCGCTTATAGCGGGGGGGGCAGGGATACGCAGTATTTT.

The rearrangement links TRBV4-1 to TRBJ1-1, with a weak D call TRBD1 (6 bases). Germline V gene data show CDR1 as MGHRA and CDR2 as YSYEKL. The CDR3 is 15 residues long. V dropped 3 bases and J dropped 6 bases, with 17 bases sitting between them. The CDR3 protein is CASSQNIGGFAEAFF. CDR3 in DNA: TGCGCCAGCAGCCAGAACATTGGGGGCTTCGCTGAAGCTTTCTTT.

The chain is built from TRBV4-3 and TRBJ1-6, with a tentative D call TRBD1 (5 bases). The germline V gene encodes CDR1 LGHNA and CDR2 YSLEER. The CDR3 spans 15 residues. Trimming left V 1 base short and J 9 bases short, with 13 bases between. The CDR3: CASSQVPGFVSPLHF. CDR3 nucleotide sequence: TGCGCCAGCAGCCAAGTTCCAGGGTTCGTTTCACCCCTCCACTTT.

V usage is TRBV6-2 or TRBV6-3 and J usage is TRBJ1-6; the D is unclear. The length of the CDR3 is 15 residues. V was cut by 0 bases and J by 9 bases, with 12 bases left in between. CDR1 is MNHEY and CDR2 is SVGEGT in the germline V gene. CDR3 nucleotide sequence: TGTGCCAGCAGTTACTCAGCTGAAGGAGGTTCACCCCTCCACTTT. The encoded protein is CASSYSAEGGSPLHF.

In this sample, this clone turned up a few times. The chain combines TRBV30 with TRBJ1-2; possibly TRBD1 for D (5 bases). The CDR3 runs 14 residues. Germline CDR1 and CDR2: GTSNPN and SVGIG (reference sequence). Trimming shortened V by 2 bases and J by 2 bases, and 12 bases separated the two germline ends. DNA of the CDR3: TGTGCCTGGAGTTTAGGGGATATAAACTATGGCTACACCTTC. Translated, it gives CAWSLGDINYGYTF.

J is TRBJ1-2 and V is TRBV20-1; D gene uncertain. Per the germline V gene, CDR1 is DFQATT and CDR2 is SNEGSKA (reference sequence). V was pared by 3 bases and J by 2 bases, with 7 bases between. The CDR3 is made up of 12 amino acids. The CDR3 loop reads CSASLQNYGYTF. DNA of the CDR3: TGCAGTGCTAGTTTGCAGAACTATGGCTACACCTTC.

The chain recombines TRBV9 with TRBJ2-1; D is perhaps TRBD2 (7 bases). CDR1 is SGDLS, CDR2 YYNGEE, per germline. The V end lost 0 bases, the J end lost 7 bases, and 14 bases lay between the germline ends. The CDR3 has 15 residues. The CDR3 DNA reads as TGTGCCAGCAGCGTAGGAGGGGGGGCCAGAAATGAGCAGTTCTTC. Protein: CASSVGGGARNEQFF.

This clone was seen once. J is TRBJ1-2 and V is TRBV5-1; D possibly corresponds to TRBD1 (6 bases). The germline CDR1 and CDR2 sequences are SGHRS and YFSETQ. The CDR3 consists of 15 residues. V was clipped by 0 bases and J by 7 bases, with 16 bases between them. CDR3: CASSLERQGISGYTF. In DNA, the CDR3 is TGCGCCAGCAGCTTGGAGCGGCAGGGGATCTCTGGCTACACCTTC.